These 24 T cell receptor beta chains came from one sample sequenced in a study of regulatory T cells in long-lasting Graves disease. The time point was: newly diagnosed GD, antithyroid drugs for less than 3 months. The TCR library used RNA extracted from PBMCs. Libraries of TCR beta came from iRepertoire HTBI primers plus Arm-PCR of CDR3 regions. MiXCR, applied by TCRdb to the multiplex PCR reads, yields one record per CDR3 protein. Of more than 300,000 distinct CDR3 sequences listed, 15% to 20% are singletons. The data were also submitted as part of a second study, on T cells in Graves' hyperthyroidism and ophthalmopathy.

Sample: peripheral blood mononuclear cells (PBMCs), taken at new diagnosis, from a patient treated with antithyroid drugs. The receptor set was obtained from a woman aged 18 to 35 with Graves disease.

Concerning this clonotype: The germline gene is not matched at one end of the junction; a read error may be the cause. V usage is TRBV9 and J usage is TRBJ1-2; 9 bases align to TRBD1. Germline V gene lookup returns CDR1 SGDLS and CDR2 YYNGEE. This CDR3 is 13 amino acids long. The DNA of the CDR3 is TGTGCCAGCGCAGGACAGGGGTCGAATGGCTACGCCTTC. Translated, it gives CASAGQGSNGYAF.

Ten or more counts support this clonotype. The CDR3 coding sequence is TGTGCCAGCAGTCGTCGGTCCCTGAACACTGAAGCTTTCTTT. Its translation: CASSRRSLNTEAFF. The chain links TRBV28 to TRBJ1-1, with D uncertain. This CDR3 has 14 residues. CDR1 and CDR2 (germline): MDHEN, SYDVKM. Trimming removed 5 bases at V and 0 bases at J, with 10 bases between.

This clonotype has a count of ten or more. This chain connects TRBV2 to TRBJ2-7; D possibly corresponds to TRBD1 (6 bases). CDR3 length equals 14 residues. V was clipped by 5 bases and J by 1 base, with 12 bases between them. Germline V gives CDR1 SNHLY, CDR2 FYNNEI. The CDR3 loop reads CASSPQTGSYEQYF. The CDR3 DNA follows: TGTGCCAGCAGTCCGCAGACAGGATCCTACGAGCAGTACTTC.

This chain joins TRBV5-1 and TRBJ2-7; possibly TRBD2 for D (7 bases). Germline assignment: CDR1 SGHRS and CDR2 YFSETQ. Trimming left V 4 bases short and J 4 bases short, with 24 bases between. The CDR3 spans 17 residues. Here the CDR3 DNA reads TGCGCCAGCAGCCCCGGCGGGGGCTCGGTTGGCAATTACGAGCAGTACTTC. This translates into CASSPGGGSVGNYEQYF. The entire variable domain, with the rest obtained from reference TRBV5-1 and TRBJ2-7, is as follows: KAGVTQTPRYLIKTRGQQVTLSCSPISGHRSVSWYQQTPGQGLQFLFEYFSETQRNKGNFPGRFSGRQFSNSRSEMNVSTLELGDSALYLCASSPGGGSVGNYEQYFGPGTRLTVT.

This clonotype was detected a few times. The chain carries TRBV5-1 and TRBJ2-5; no clear D gene. The germline gives CDR1 SGHRS, CDR2 YFSETQ. V gave up 8 bases and J gave up 1 base, with 15 bases separating them. This CDR3 has 14 amino acids. The CDR3 reads CASRLGVGQETQYF. CDR3 DNA: TGCGCCAGTCGCCTTGGGGTCGGCCAAGAGACCCAGTACTTC.

The chain is built from TRBV13 and TRBJ2-7; TRBD1 matches at 9 bases. Per germline, CDR1 PRHDT and CDR2 FYEKMQ (reference sequence). The CDR3 extends over 17 amino acids. V lost 4 bases to trimming and J lost 5 bases; unmatched junction nucleotides: 15. In nucleotides, the CDR3 is TGTGCCAGCAGCTCCCAGCTTATGGGACAGGGTTACGACGAGCAGTACTTC. Protein sequence: CASSSQLMGQGYDEQYF.

This clonotype came up a few times. The V and J genes are TRBV19 and TRBJ2-3; D gene unclear. CDR3 size: 14 residues. The germline V gene has CDR1 LNHDA and CDR2 SQIVND (reference sequence). V was cut by 3 bases and J by 2 bases, with 9 bases left in between. CDR3 sequence (DNA): TGTGCCAGTAGTATTGATGTGAACACAGATACGCAGTATTTT. Amino acid sequence: CASSIDVNTDTQYF.

This clonotype has only a few counts. A read error may explain this, as a much larger clone is one base away. The DNA for the CDR3 is TGTGCCAGCAGGAGCCTTGGGGTGAGGGGACAAGGGACCCAGTACTTC. Encoded protein: CASRSLGVRGQGTQYF. The chain joins TRBV28 to TRBJ2-5, with D possibly being TRBD1 (6 bases). Germline-derived CDR1 and CDR2 are MDHEN and SYDVKM. The CDR3 spans 16 residues.

The chain has TRBV7-9 and TRBJ2-1; 9 positions agree with TRBD1. This CDR3 comprises 16 residues. V shed 0 bases and J 9 bases; nucleotides not matched to a gene: 9. Germline values: CDR1 SEHNR, CDR2 FQNEAQ (reference sequence). CDR3 loop: CASSLARDRVKSEQFF. CDR3 DNA sequence: TGTGCCAGCAGCTTAGCCCGGGACAGGGTGAAAAGTGAGCAGTTCTTC.

This clonotype has ten or more counts. The chain has TRBV12-3 or TRBV12-4 and TRBJ1-2; D possibly corresponds to TRBD1 (6 bases). This CDR3 contains 14 residues. The V end was cut by 5 bases, the J end by 2 bases, with 12 bases between. This CDR3 is CASSLSDSNYGYTF. CDR3 nucleotides: TGTGCCAGCAGTCTCTCGGACAGCAACTATGGCTACACCTTC.

To note about this clonotype: With a much larger clone just one base away, this may be a read error. This rearrangement joins TRBV5-1 to TRBJ2-1; D possibly corresponds to TRBD2 (6 bases). Germline V gene data show CDR1 as SGHRS and CDR2 as YFSETQ. The CDR3 consists of 15 residues. The CDR3 sequence is CASSVTGERTYEQFF. The CDR3 DNA sequence: TGTGCCAGCAGCGTAACGGGGGAACGGACCTACGAGCAGTTCTTC.

The table lists this clonotype with many counts. V is TRBV7-8 and J is TRBJ2-5; TRBD2 might be the D (5 bases). This CDR3 is 14 amino acids long. Germline values: CDR1 SGHVS, CDR2 FQNEAQ. V was trimmed by 5 bases and J by 5 bases, leaving 15 bases between them. The CDR3 spells CASSPEDLWETQYF. CDR3 bases: TGTGCCAGCAGCCCAGAGGACTTGTGGGAGACCCAGTACTTC.

At least ten counts were recorded for this clonotype. V usage is TRBV11-2 and J usage is TRBJ2-7; 10 bases match TRBD2. Germline V lookup: CDR1 SGHAT, CDR2 FQNNGV. With V trimmed by 5 bases and J by 4 bases, 8 bases remained unmatched. This CDR3 is built from 15 residues. CDR3 residues: CASSLSPSGGYEQYF. CDR3 bases: TGTGCCAGCAGCCTCTCGCCTAGCGGGGGATACGAGCAGTACTTC. The whole variable domain, filled in from reference TRBV11-2 and TRBJ2-7, reads EAGVAQSPRYKIIEKRQSVAFWCNPISGHATLYWYQQILGQGPKLLIQFQNNGVVDDSQLPKDRFSAERLKGVDSTLKIQPAKLEDSAVYLCASSLSPSGGYEQYFGPGTRLTVT.

This clonotype was picked up many times. The rearrangement uses TRBV7-9 and TRBJ1-1; D remains ambiguous. V lost 0 bases to trimming and J lost 2 bases, with 7 bases between them. CDR1 is SEHNR, CDR2 FQNEAQ, per germline (reference sequence). This CDR3 has 14 amino acids. The CDR3 is CASSLAAANTEAFF. CDR3 DNA: TGTGCCAGCAGCTTAGCGGCAGCCAACACTGAAGCTTTCTTT.

This clonotype was detected ten times or more. The chain combines TRBV6-2 or TRBV6-3 with TRBJ2-7, with 8 bases identical to TRBD1. The ends lost 7 bases at V and 2 bases at J; junction bases unmatched: 10. Germline assignment: CDR1 MNHEY and CDR2 SVGEGT. The length of the CDR3 is 15 residues. This CDR3 reads CASTDDRGDTYEQYF. The CDR3 DNA is TGTGCCAGCACCGACGACAGGGGAGATACCTACGAGCAGTACTTC.

This clonotype was seen only a few times. The rearrangement links TRBV5-5 to TRBJ2-2, with D perhaps matching TRBD2 (5 bases). The V and J ends lost 6 bases and 2 bases respectively, with 11 bases between them. Germline-derived CDR1 and CDR2 are SGHKS and YYEKEE (reference sequence). This CDR3 spans 14 amino acids. The CDR3 spells CASTGRVNTGELFF. The CDR3 nucleotides read TGTGCCAGCACCGGGCGGGTCAACACCGGGGAGCTGTTTTTT.

The chain is built from TRBV6-1 and TRBJ2-5; 7 bases line up with TRBD1. The CDR3 sequence is 14 residues long. The V and J ends lost 8 bases and 2 bases, in that order; junction bases with no gene match: 8. CDR1 MNHNS and CDR2 SASEGT come from the germline V gene. This chain's CDR3 is CASARGPVQETQYF. The CDR3 region has the DNA TGTGCCAGCGCAAGGGGGCCGGTGCAAGAGACCCAGTACTTC.

This clonotype was seen only a few times. This chain links TRBV6-1 with TRBJ1-5, with TRBD1 matching 7 bases. Trimming cost V 6 bases and J 0 bases; bases outside gene matches: 11. The CDR3 totals 17 residues. Germline V gene lookup returns CDR1 MNHNS and CDR2 SASEGT. CDR3 DNA sequence: TGTGCCAGCAGACGGGGGACAGAATTCTATAGCAATCAGCCCCAGCATTTT. It specifies CASRRGTEFYSNQPQHF.

There are many counts of this clonotype. In DNA form, the CDR3 reads TGTGCCAGCAGCCCTCGACTAGCGGGGACCGTCATAAGCGCAGATACGCAGTATTTT. Translating gives CASSPRLAGTVISADTQYF. The chain recombines TRBV7-2 with TRBJ2-3, with TRBD2 matching over 11 bases. The junction had 17 bases not matched to a gene; V was cut back by 5 bases and J by 4 bases. This CDR3 spans 19 amino acids. CDR1 is SGHTA and CDR2 is FQGNSA in the germline V gene.

This clonotype was counted many times. V is TRBV11-2 and J is TRBJ2-1; D may correspond to TRBD1 or TRBD2 (7 bases each). The CDR3 consists of 14 residues. Germline CDR1 and CDR2: SGHAT and FQNNGV. Trimming took off 5 bases at V and 3 bases at J, with 11 bases between the two ends. The CDR3 here is CASSPGGDYNEQFF. CDR3 DNA sequence: TGTGCCAGCAGCCCAGGGGGGGACTACAATGAGCAGTTCTTC.

In its sample, this clonotype was seen many times. This chain links TRBV11-2 with TRBJ2-3; D call uncertain. The CDR3 covers 13 residues. Germline V CDR1 and CDR2: SGHAT, FQNNGV. Trimming pared 5 bases from V and 0 bases from J, leaving 6 bases between. CDR3 coding DNA: TGTGCCAGCAGCCACTTTAGCACAGATACGCAGTATTTT. Translated, it gives CASSHFSTDTQYF.

The CDR3 nucleotides are TGCGGCGCCGGTCTTACCTTGGGTGGCTACACCTTC. Amino acids: CGAGLTLGGYTF. This chain links TRBV29-1 with TRBJ1-2, with no clear D. Germline-derived CDR1 and CDR2 are SQVTM and ANQGSEA. This CDR3 is 12 amino acids long.

This clonotype was seen many times. The V call is TRBV12-3 or TRBV12-4, the J call TRBJ2-3; no reliable D call. Trimming left V 6 bases short and J 1 base short, with 11 bases between. The CDR3 has 14 residues. CDR3 in amino acids: CASSLIGGTDTQYF. The CDR3 bases are TGTGCCAGCAGCTTGATAGGAGGCACAGATACGCAGTATTTT.

This sequence joins TRBV28 and TRBJ2-3, with TRBD2 identical over 8 bases. Germline-derived CDR1 and CDR2 are MDHEN and SYDVKM. The junction had 12 bases not matched to a gene; V was cut back by 5 bases and J by 5 bases. CDR3 size: 16 residues. In DNA form, the CDR3 reads TGTGCCAGCAGTCACACTAGCGGCCCACGGGTAGATACGCAGTATTTT. Translation gives CASSHTSGPRVDTQYF.